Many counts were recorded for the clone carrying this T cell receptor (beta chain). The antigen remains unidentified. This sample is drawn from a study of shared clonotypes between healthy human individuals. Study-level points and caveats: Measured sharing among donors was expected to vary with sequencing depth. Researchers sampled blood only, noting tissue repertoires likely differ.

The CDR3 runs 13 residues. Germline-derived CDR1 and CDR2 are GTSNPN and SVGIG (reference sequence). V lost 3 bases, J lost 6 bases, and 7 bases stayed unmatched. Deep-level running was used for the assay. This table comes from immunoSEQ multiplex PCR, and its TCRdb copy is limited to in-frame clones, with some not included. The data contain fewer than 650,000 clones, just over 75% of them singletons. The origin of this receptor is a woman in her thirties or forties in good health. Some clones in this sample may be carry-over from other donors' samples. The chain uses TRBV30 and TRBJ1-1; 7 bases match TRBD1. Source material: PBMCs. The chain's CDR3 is CAWSDRAHAEAFF. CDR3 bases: TGTGCCTGGAGCGACAGGGCCCACGCTGAAGCTTTCTTT.